The entry that follows covers one T cell receptor beta chain sequence. Its antigen remains unidentified. The junction and the germline gene differ at one end; a read error may be behind it. TCR beta VDJ and CDR3 were profiled, and genomic DNA was the template. MiXCR was run by TCRdb on the reads, yielding one entry per CDR3 protein. Found here are about 130,000 distinct CDR3 sequences, less than 45% of them singletons; the top ten hold over 6.5%. This sample was taken from a study of CD8+CD57+ T cells in acquired aplastic anemia. At the level of the study: Isolated CD4+ and CD8+ cells, once sorted, yielded DNA averaging about 3.1 ug. Mean read depth for CD4+ cells from healthy donors was about 9.9 million.

The V gene's germline CDR1 is MGHDK and CDR2 SYGVNS. The CDR3 is made up of 18 amino acids. Findings and caveats of the study: The same twenty-nine CD8+ CDR3 sequences occurred in patients and in controls.

This chain uses TRBV25-1 with TRBJ2-6; 11 nucleotides agree with TRBD1. The clonotype was recovered from a human donor in good health, serving as a control. The material sequenced was sorted CD4+, CD8+, or CD8+CD57+ T cells (not recorded which) from PBMCs. The DNA for the CDR3 is TGTGCCAGCAGGAGGGACAGGGGGGGCCTCTCTGGGACCAACGTCCTGACTTTC. This codes for CASRRDRGGLSGTNVLTF.